This is a list of T cell receptor beta chains from one sample in a study of cytomegalovirus exposure and HLA in healthy donors. Assay used: immunoSEQ multiplex PCR; TCRdb lists only in-frame clones, some missing. Among fewer than 200,000 clones listed, roughly 87% were seen once. Material for sequencing was PBMCs. The receptors derive from a girl under three years old in good health and CMV-seronegative. The CDR3 runs from the conserved cysteine through the conserved F or W. The D gene is left open where the match is weak. Only part of the rows carry a size: once, few, many, or a class if the clone is expanded.

J gene	D gene	V gene	clone size	CDR3 protein	CDR3 DNA
TRBJ2-7	NA	TRBV6-1	NA	CATSPGNYEQYF	TGCGCCACCTCTCCGGGGAACTACGAGCAGTACTTC
TRBJ2-2	NA	TRBV30	once	CAWSKGGRTGELFF	TGTGCCTGGAGTAAGGGGGGGCGCACCGGGGAGCTGTTTTTT
TRBJ2-4	NA	TRBV10-3	NA	CAIGSGYIQYF	TGTGCCATCGGGTCAGGGTATATTCAGTACTTC
TRBJ1-5	NA	TRBV7-9	NA	CASSSIRDNQPQHF	TGTGCCAGCAGCTCTATCCGGGACAATCAGCCCCAGCATTTT
TRBJ1-1	TRBD1	TRBV6-4	NA	CASSDTLWDREAFF	TGTGCCAGCAGTGACACACTATGGGACAGGGAAGCTTTCTTT
TRBJ2-1	TRBD2	TRBV7-9	NA	CASSPRNLAGGLWVDEQFF	TGTGCCAGCAGCCCGCGAAATCTAGCGGGGGGGCTCTGGGTTGATGAGCAGTTCTTC
TRBJ1-1	NA	TRBV30	few	CAWSVWGPVSYDMNTEAFF	TGTGCCTGGAGTGTATGGGGGCCCGTTAGCTACGACATGAACACTGAAGCTTTCTTT
TRBJ1-3	NA	TRBV27	NA	CASSPDRARGNTIYF	TGTGCCAGCAGTCCTGACAGAGCGCGGGGAAACACCATATATTTT
TRBJ2-4	TRBD2	TRBV7-9	NA	CASSLPRRLAGAENIQYF	TGTGCCAGCAGCTTACCCAGGAGGCTAGCGGGAGCCGAAAACATTCAGTACTTC
TRBJ2-3	TRBD2	TRBV7-2	NA	CASSSPFISGRKSTQYF	TGTGCCAGCAGCAGCCCGTTTATTAGCGGGAGAAAGTCTACGCAGTATTTT
TRBJ2-5	TRBD1	TRBV5-1	NA	CASSRGQVQETQYF	TGCGCCAGCAGCCGAGGACAGGTCCAAGAGACCCAGTACTTC
TRBJ1-2	NA	TRBV6-6	NA	CASSQQTNYGYTF	TGTGCCAGCAGTCAACAGACTAACTATGGCTACACCTTC
TRBJ2-7	NA	TRBV30	once	CAWSPPGEQYF	TGTGCCTGGAGTCCCCCCGGCGAGCAGTACTTC
TRBJ2-2	NA	TRBV14	NA	CASSQHRRNTGELFF	TGTGCCAGCAGCCAACACAGGAGGAACACCGGGGAGCTGTTTTTT
TRBJ2-5	TRBD1	TRBV9	NA	CASSVTGVQETQYF	TGTGCCAGCAGCGTAACAGGGGTACAAGAGACCCAGTACTTC
TRBJ2-7	NA	TRBV7-2	NA	CASSFSGYYEQYF	TGTGCCAGCAGCTTCTCGGGGTACTACGAGCAGTACTTC
TRBJ2-5	TRBD1	TRBV12-5	NA	CASGLGQVGETQYF	TGTGCTAGTGGCCTGGGACAGGTCGGGGAGACCCAGTACTTC
TRBJ1-2	TRBD1	TRBV27	NA	CASSLSGQGDGYTF	TGTGCCAGCAGTTTATCGGGGCAGGGGGACGGCTACACCTTC
TRBJ2-6	TRBD1	TRBV5-1	NA	CASSLGQGSSGANVLTF	TGCGCCAGCAGCTTGGGACAGGGTAGCTCTGGGGCCAACGTCCTGACTTTC
TRBJ1-2	NA	TRBV6-1	NA	CASSEPQREYGYTF	TGTGCCAGCAGTGAACCTCAAAGGGAGTATGGCTACACCTTC
TRBJ2-3	TRBD1	TRBV30	NA	CAWSRDRVGTDTQYF	TGTGCCTGGAGCCGAGACAGGGTTGGCACAGATACGCAGTATTTT
TRBJ2-7	NA	TRBV19	NA	CASSIAGRGSYEQYF	TGTGCCAGTAGTATAGCGGGCAGGGGTTCCTACGAGCAGTACTTC
TRBJ2-3	TRBD2	TRBV30	few	CAWSVRLARHTDTQYF	TGTGCCTGGAGTGTAAGACTAGCGCGACACACAGATACGCAGTATTTT
TRBJ1-3	TRBD1	TRBV4-1	NA	CASSQGDSDGNTIYF	TGCGCCAGCAGCCAAGGGGACAGCGATGGAAACACCATATATTTT
TRBJ2-7	TRBD1	TRBV11-2	NA	CASRYRDRGAYYEQYF	TGTGCCAGCAGGTACCGGGACAGGGGAGCGTATTACGAGCAGTACTTC
TRBJ1-3	NA	TRBV4-1	NA	CASSQDGTLSGNTIYF	TGCGCCAGCAGCCAAGATGGGACACTCTCTGGAAACACCATATATTTT
TRBJ1-2	NA	TRBV10-3	NA	CAISEGAGVYGYTF	TGTGCCATCAGTGAAGGGGCGGGAGTTTATGGCTACACCTTC
TRBJ2-7	NA	TRBV5-4	NA	CASSARGGDEQYF	TGTGCCAGCAGCGCGAGGGGAGGAGATGAGCAGTACTTC
TRBJ2-3	NA	TRBV25-1	NA	CASSEYTRELFDTQYF	TGTGCCAGCAGTGAATATACACGGGAGTTGTTCGATACGCAGTATTTT
TRBJ1-1	TRBD1	TRBV13	once	CASSLGTGGEAFF	TGTGCCAGCAGCCTAGGGACAGGGGGTGAAGCTTTCTTT
TRBJ2-1	TRBD2	TRBV7-9	NA	CASSLVLAGGMNEQFF	TGTGCCAGCAGCTTGGTTCTGGCGGGAGGTATGAATGAGCAGTTCTTC
TRBJ1-3	TRBD1	TRBV30	once	CAWTRTGGDFGNTIYF	TGTGCCTGGACTAGGACAGGCGGGGATTTTGGAAACACCATATATTTT
TRBJ1-3	NA	TRBV21-1	NA	CASSLLTEHHSGNTIYF	TGTGCCAGCAGCCTACTGACAGAACACCACTCTGGAAACACCATATATTTT
TRBJ2-7	NA	TRBV29-1	NA	CSVWVGHLSSYEQYF	TGCAGCGTTTGGGTGGGACATTTGAGCTCCTACGAGCAGTACTTC
TRBJ2-1	NA	TRBV27	NA	CASSLVGRGNEQFF	TGTGCCAGCAGCTTAGTCGGTCGGGGGAATGAGCAGTTCTTC
TRBJ2-2	NA	TRBV5-4	NA	CAISVNTGELFF	TGTGCCATTTCGGTGAACACCGGGGAGCTGTTTTTT
TRBJ1-2	TRBD1	TRBV4-1	NA	CASSQFLPLLRQGAFDGYTF	TGCGCCAGCAGCCAATTCCTCCCGCTGTTGAGACAGGGGGCGTTTGATGGCTACACCTTC
TRBJ1-1	NA	TRBV6-1	NA	CASSELEVRGEAFF	TGTGCCAGCAGTGAACTAGAGGTTAGGGGTGAAGCTTTCTTT
TRBJ1-1	TRBD1	TRBV2	NA	CASSETGEAFF	TGTGCCAGCAGTGAGACAGGGGAGGCTTTCTTT
TRBJ2-1	TRBD2	TRBV9	NA	CASSVRTSGYNEQFF	TGTGCCAGCAGCGTCCGGACTAGCGGCTACAATGAGCAGTTCTTC
TRBJ1-1	TRBD1	TRBV15	NA	CATSRESRGLNTEAFF	TGTGCCACCAGCAGAGAATCCAGGGGGTTGAACACTGAAGCTTTCTTT
TRBJ2-7	TRBD1	TRBV5-4	NA	CASSLAGTGTYEQYF	TGTGCCAGCAGCTTGGCCGGGACAGGGACCTACGAGCAGTACTTC
TRBJ2-7	TRBD2	TRBV11-2	NA	CASSLASGGACEQYF	TGTGCCAGCAGCTTAGCTAGCGGGGGCGCGTGTGAGCAGTACTTC
TRBJ1-1	NA	TRBV15	NA	CATSQGGSGGEAFF	TGTGCCACCAGCCAAGGAGGGTCGGGAGGTGAAGCTTTCTTT
TRBJ1-5	NA	TRBV19	once	CASSTEGWGGNQPQHF	TGTGCCAGTAGTACGGAAGGTTGGGGCGGCAATCAGCCCCAGCATTTT
TRBJ1-1	NA	TRBV18	once	CASSTYRAEAFF	TGTGCCAGCTCAACATACAGGGCTGAAGCTTTCTTT
TRBJ2-7	NA	TRBV6-5	NA	CASSLGGYEQYF	TGTGCCAGCAGTTTGGGGGGCTACGAGCAGTACTTC